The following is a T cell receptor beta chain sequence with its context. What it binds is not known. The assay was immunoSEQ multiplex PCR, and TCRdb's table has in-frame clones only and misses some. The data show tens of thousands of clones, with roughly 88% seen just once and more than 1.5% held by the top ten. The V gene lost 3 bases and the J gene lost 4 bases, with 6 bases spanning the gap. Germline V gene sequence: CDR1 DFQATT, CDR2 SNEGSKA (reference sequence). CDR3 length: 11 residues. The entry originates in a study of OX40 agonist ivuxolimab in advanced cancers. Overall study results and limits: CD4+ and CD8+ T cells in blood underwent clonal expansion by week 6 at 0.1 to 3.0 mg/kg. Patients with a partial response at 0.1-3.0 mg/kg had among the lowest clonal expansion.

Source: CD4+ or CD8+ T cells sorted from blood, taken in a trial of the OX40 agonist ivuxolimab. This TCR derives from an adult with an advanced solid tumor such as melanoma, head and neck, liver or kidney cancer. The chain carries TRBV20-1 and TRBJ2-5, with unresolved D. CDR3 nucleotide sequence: TGCAGTGCTAGCTCCCCAGAGACCCAGTACTTC. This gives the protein CSASSPETQYF.